The subject of this entry is one T cell receptor beta chain. The antigen is undetermined. Some clones are missing from TCRdb's copy, which holds only in-frame ones; the method was immunoSEQ multiplex PCR. Of about 64,000 clones detected, more than 75% appear once; the ten largest clones hold approximately 8.5%. This sample was included in a study of glioma-infiltrating T cells after dendritic cell vaccination. Study-level information: Between about 2002 and 2012, patients got autologous tumor lysate-pulsed dendritic cell vaccines. Three intradermal dendritic cell vaccine injections were given every two weeks.

Notes on the study in general: Longer survival after dendritic cell vaccination followed higher pretreatment TIL content.

The germline CDR1 and CDR2 sequences are DFQATT and SNEGSKA (reference sequence). The CDR3 spans 11 residues. The V end lost 2 bases, the J end lost 5 bases, and 6 bases lay between the germline ends. The chain links TRBV20-1 to TRBJ1-2; D remains ambiguous. The sample here was blood, taken before dendritic cell vaccination. The source of this sequence is a human donor with glioblastoma. CDR3 bases: TGCAGTGCTAGAACAAATTATGGCTACACCTTC. Translated: CSARTNYGYTF.